The present entry profiles one TCR beta chain with its context. This CDR3 has 17 residues. The germline gives CDR1 SGHRS, CDR2 YFSETQ. Trimming cost V 7 bases and J 5 bases, with 26 bases left between them. This sample was included in a study of human T cells and chemical hapten exposure. A single record per CDR3 protein comes from TCRdb applying MiXCR to the RACE reads. The sample lists about 41,000 distinct CDR3 sequences; around 4.5% were seen once. Time point reported: healthy volunteer bleed at 2 weeks. The total RNA was obtained from whole blood that was not fractionated. Sample: whole blood. The source is a human donor in good health. Some clones in this sample may be carry-over from other donors' samples. The chain is built from TRBV5-1 and TRBJ2-3; tentatively, D is TRBD1 or TRBD2 (6 bases each). The CDR3 bases are TGCGCCAGCGATCAGTGGGGGCCTGGCGGGGTAAGAGATACGCAGTATTTT. Translated, it gives CASDQWGPGGVRDTQYF.